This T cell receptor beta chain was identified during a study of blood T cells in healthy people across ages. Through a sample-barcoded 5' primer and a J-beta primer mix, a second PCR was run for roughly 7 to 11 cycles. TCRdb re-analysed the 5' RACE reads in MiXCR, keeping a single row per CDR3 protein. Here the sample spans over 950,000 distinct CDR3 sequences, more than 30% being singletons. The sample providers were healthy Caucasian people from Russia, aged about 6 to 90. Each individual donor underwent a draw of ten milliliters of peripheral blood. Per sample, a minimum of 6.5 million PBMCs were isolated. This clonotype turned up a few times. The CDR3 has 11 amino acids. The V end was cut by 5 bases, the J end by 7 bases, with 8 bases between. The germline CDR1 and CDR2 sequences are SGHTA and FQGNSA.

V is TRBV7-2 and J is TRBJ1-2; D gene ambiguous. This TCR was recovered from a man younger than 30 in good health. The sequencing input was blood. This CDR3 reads CASSLKIGYTF. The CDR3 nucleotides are TGTGCCAGCAGCCTAAAGATTGGCTACACCTTC.